This record concerns one TCR beta chain sequence. The germline gives CDR1 SGHTA, CDR2 FQGNSA. The CDR3 sequence is 14 residues long. V was shortened by 3 bases and J by 3 bases, with 11 bases between the two germline ends. This sample is part of a study of T cell responses to AZD1222 COVID-19 vaccine. Assay used: immunoSEQ multiplex PCR; TCRdb lists only in-frame clones, some missing. The table has about 190,000 clones, 75% to 90% seen once. The receptor's source is an adult in good health. Sequencing was performed on peripheral blood, taken on day 0 of MenACWY control vaccination. V is TRBV7-2 and J is TRBJ1-1, with D uncertain. Written as DNA, the CDR3 is TGTGCCAGCAGCTTGGGGAACCGCCACACTGAAGCTTTCTTT. Translation gives CASSLGNRHTEAFF.